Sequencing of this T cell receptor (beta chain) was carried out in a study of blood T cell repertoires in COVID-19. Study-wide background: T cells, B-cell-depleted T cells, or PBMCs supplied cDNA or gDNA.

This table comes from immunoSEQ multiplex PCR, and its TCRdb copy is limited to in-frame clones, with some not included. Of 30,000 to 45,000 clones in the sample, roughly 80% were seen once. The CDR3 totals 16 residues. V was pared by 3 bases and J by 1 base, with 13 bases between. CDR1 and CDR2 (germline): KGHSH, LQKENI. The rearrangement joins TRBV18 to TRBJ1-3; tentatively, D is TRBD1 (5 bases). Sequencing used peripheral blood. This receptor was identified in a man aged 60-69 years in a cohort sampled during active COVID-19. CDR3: CASSPSSGGSGNTIYF. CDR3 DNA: TGTGCCAGCTCACCCTCGTCCGGGGGGTCTGGAAACACCATATATTTT. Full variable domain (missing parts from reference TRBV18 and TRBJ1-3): NAGVMQNPRHLVRRRGQEARLRCSPMKGHSHVYWYRQLPEEGLKFMVYLQKENIIDESGMPKERFSAEFPKEGPSILRIQQVVRGDSAAYFCASSPSSGGSGNTIYFGEGSWLTVV.